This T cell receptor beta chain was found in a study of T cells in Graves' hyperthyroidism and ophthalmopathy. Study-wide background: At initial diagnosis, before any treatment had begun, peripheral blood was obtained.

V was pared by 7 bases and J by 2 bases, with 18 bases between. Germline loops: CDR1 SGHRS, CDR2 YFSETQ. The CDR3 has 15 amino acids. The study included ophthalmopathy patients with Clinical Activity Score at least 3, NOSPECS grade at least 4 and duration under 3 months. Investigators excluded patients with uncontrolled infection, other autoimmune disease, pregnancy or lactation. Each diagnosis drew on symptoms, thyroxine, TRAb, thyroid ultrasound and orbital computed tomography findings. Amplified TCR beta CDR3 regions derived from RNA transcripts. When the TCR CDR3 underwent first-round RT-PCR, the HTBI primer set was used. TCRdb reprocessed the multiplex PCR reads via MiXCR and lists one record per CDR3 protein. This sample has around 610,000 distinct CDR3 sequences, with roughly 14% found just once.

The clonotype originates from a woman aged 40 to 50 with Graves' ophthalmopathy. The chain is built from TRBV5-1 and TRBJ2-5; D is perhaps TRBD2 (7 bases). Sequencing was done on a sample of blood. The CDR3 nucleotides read TGCGCCAGCCGCTGGGGAGGGGGGATTCAAGAGACCCAGTACTTC. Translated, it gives CASRWGGGIQETQYF.